This T cell receptor (beta chain) was found in a study of blood T cell repertoires in COVID-19. Study-level information: Samples taken during acute and convalescent COVID-19 were collected in the United States, Italy and Spain. Sources were T cells, B-cell-depleted T cells, or PBMCs; the material itself was cDNA or gDNA.

This CDR3 is 13 amino acids long. Germline CDR1 and CDR2: SGHNT and YYREEE (reference sequence). The ends were cut back, 3 bases at V and 8 bases at J, with 14 bases in the middle. The method was immunoSEQ multiplex PCR; TCRdb's version includes in-frame clones alone and lacks a portion of them. Here the sample spans under 200,000 clones, 75% to 90% being singletons. This clone was detected a few times. V is TRBV5-4 and J is TRBJ1-2; D is possibly TRBD1 (5 bases). Sequencing input: peripheral blood. The TCR originated in a woman between 55 and 75 years old with acute or convalescent COVID-19. DNA of the CDR3: TGTGCCAGCAGCTCCCGTGGGGCACAGGGCTACACCTTC. Translated, it gives CASSSRGAQGYTF.